This TCR beta chain was recovered during a study of a mutant IDH1 vaccine in newly diagnosed glioma. On the study more broadly: Vaccines were begun 4-6 weeks after radiotherapy alone, or with temozolomide cycles. Broader study findings: Pseudoprogression seemingly bore no relation to changes in top peripheral T cell clonotypes.

Noted time point: week 23, last vaccination. Each vaccine dose was 300 ug of mutant IDH1 20-mer peptide, with topical imiquimod. Donor diagnoses consisted of new WHO grade 3 or 4 IDH1-mutant, ATRX-lost astrocytomas. This CDR3 contains 15 residues. The germline V gene has CDR1 SGHRS and CDR2 YFSETQ. Trimming cost V 6 bases and J 1 base, with 16 bases left between them. This clone came up once. The antigen remains unidentified. Using immunoSEQ multiplex PCR, the repertoire was profiled, and TCRdb retains in-frame clones only, with some absent. This sample yields 25,000 to 35,000 clones, of which approximately 88% are seen a single time; less than 3% belongs to the top ten.

The TCR comes from a man aged 40-55 years with glioma. Sequences were derived from PBMCs, sampled from a glioma patient whose treatment included an IDH1 peptide vaccine. The J gene is TRBJ1-2, the V gene TRBV5-1; no clear D gene. In DNA, the CDR3 is TGCGCCAGCACCGACCTCCGGACGGGTAACTATGGCTACACCTTC. Translating it yields CASTDLRTGNYGYTF.